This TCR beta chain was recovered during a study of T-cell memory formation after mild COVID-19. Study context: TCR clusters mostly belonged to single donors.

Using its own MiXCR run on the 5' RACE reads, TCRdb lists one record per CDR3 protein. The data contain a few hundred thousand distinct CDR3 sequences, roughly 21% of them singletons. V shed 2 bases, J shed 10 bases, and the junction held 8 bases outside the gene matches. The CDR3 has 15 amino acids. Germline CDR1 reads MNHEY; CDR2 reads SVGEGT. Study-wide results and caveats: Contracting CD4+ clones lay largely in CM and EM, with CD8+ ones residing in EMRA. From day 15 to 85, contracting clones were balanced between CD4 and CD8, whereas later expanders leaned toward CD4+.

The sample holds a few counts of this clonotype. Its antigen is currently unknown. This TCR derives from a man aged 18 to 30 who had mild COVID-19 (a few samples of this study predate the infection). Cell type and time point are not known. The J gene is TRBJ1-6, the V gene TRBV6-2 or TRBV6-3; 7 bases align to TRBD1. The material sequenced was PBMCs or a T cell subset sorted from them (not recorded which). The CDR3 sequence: CASSYDRVLVSPLHF. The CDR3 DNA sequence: TGTGCCAGCAGTTACGACAGGGTGCTAGTCTCACCCCTCCACTTT.